Listed here are 27 T cell receptor beta chains from one sample, sequenced in a study of blood T cell repertoires in COVID-19. Repertoires were generated with immunoSEQ multiplex PCR, while TCRdb's copy carries only in-frame clones and drops some. The table has 250,000 to 300,000 clones, around nine tenths seen once. Sequenced: PBMCs or T cells enriched from blood (not recorded which). The receptors stem from a woman in her twenties or thirties who had recovered from COVID-19.

The CDR3 sequence is CASSYIQRGYNEQFF. The CDR3 bases are TGTGCCAGCAGTTATATCCAGCGGGGATACAATGAGCAGTTCTTC. This sequence joins TRBV6-5 and TRBJ2-1; 7 bases are shared with TRBD2. There are 15 residues in the CDR3. Germline CDR1 reads MNHEY; CDR2 reads SVGAGI. The V gene end was trimmed by 3 bases and the J gene end by 4 bases; junction bases not matched to a gene: 6.

The rearrangement uses TRBV9 and TRBJ2-1; D is undetermined. CDR1 and CDR2 (germline): SGDLS, YYNGEE. This CDR3 is built from 12 residues. Trimming stripped 4 bases from V and 8 bases from J, with 10 bases between. CDR3 loop: CASSPLRDEQFF. The CDR3 DNA reads as TGTGCCAGCAGCCCCCTGCGCGATGAGCAGTTCTTC.

The rearrangement joins TRBV18 to TRBJ2-7; 8 positions agree with TRBD1. Germline V gene lookup returns CDR1 KGHSH and CDR2 LQKENI. J was trimmed by 4 bases and V by 0 bases; bases with no gene match: 5. CDR3 length: 15 residues. CDR3 sequence (DNA): TGTGCCAGCTCACCACCGGACAGGGTTAGGTACGAGCAGTACTTC. Its protein product is CASSPPDRVRYEQYF.

The rearrangement joins TRBV30 to TRBJ2-6; TRBD1 agrees at 8 bases. The CDR3 extends over 16 amino acids. CDR1 and CDR2 from the germline V gene are GTSNPN and SVGIG (reference sequence). V shed 5 bases, J shed 1 base, and the junction held 7 bases outside the gene matches. The CDR3 DNA reads TGTGCCTGGCCGACAGGGGACTTTTCTGGGGCCAACGTCCTGACTTTC. Its translation: CAWPTGDFSGANVLTF.

The chain links TRBV7-9 to TRBJ2-1; perhaps TRBD1 as D (5 bases). Germline V CDR1 and CDR2: SEHNR, FQNEAQ (reference sequence). The CDR3 loop spans 13 amino acids. The ends were cut back, 3 bases at V and 4 bases at J, with 7 bases in the middle. The CDR3 DNA reads as TGTGCCAGCAGCTTCCGACAGTACAATGAGCAGTTCTTC. Translated: CASSFRQYNEQFF.

This clone was detected once. This chain links TRBV7-4 with TRBJ2-5; 9 positions match TRBD2. This CDR3 spans 17 amino acids. CDR1 is SGHVT, CDR2 SQSDAQ, per germline. V lost 1 base and J lost 4; bases outside the gene matches: 10. The CDR3 region has the DNA TGTGCCAGCAGCTTAGTCGGTTGCGGGAGGGCCTCAGAGACCCAGTACTTC. Residues: CASSLVGCGRASETQYF.

The sample holds one count of this clone. V usage is TRBV7-2 and J usage is TRBJ2-7; D call uncertain. This CDR3 is 14 amino acids long. The V gene lost 2 bases and the J gene lost 0 bases, with 8 bases spanning the gap. Germline lookup yields CDR1 SGHTA and CDR2 FQGNSA. The CDR3 loop reads CASSLFQLSYEQYF. The CDR3 region has the DNA TGTGCCAGCAGCTTATTTCAACTCTCCTACGAGCAGTACTTC.

This clone was seen only once. J is TRBJ2-1 and V is TRBV19; 7 bases align to TRBD2. Germline V gene lookup returns CDR1 LNHDA and CDR2 SQIVND (reference sequence). The junction had 4 bases not matched to a gene; V was cut back by 4 bases and J by 10 bases. The CDR3 covers 12 residues. This CDR3 reads CASSSGRIEQFF. The CDR3 DNA is TGTGCCAGTAGTAGCGGGAGAATAGAGCAGTTCTTC.

The chain carries TRBV7-2 and TRBJ2-7; 12 bases match TRBD2. This CDR3 contains 14 residues. J was trimmed by 9 bases and V by 4 bases; bases with no gene match: 7. Germline CDR1 reads SGHTA; CDR2 reads FQGNSA. The CDR3 sequence is CASSSGLAGLVQYF. DNA of the CDR3: TGTGCCAGCAGCTCGGGACTAGCGGGTTTAGTGCAGTACTTC.

The V call is TRBV16, the J call TRBJ2-7; 9 bases fit TRBD1. The CDR3 totals 14 residues. The V and J ends lost 5 bases and 4 bases, in that order; junction bases with no gene match: 6. Germline values: CDR1 KGHSY, CDR2 FQNENV. CDR3 protein: CASSADRGLYEQYF. The CDR3 DNA reads as TGTGCCAGCAGCGCGGACAGGGGTCTGTACGAGCAGTACTTC.

This clone is a singleton in its sample. The V call is TRBV10-3, the J call TRBJ2-7; 11 bases align to TRBD2. The V and J ends lost 6 bases and 2 bases, in that order; junction bases with no gene match: 6. CDR3 length: 15 amino acids. Germline CDR1 ENHRY, CDR2 SYGVKD. CDR3 bases: TGTGCCATCAGGACTGGGACTAGCGGAGCCTACGAGCAGTACTTC. It encodes CAIRTGTSGAYEQYF.

V gene TRBV7-8 combines with J gene TRBJ1-2; 8 nucleotides agree with TRBD1. Germline-derived CDR1 and CDR2 are SGHVS and FQNEAQ. The CDR3 sequence is 14 residues long. J lost 2 bases, V lost 4 bases, and 3 bases had no gene match. The CDR3 DNA is TGTGCCAGCAGCTCGGGACAGGCAAACTATGGCTACACCTTC. This translates into CASSSGQANYGYTF.

J is TRBJ2-1 and V is TRBV10-3, with 12 bases that match TRBD1. The CDR3 sequence is 17 residues long. Per the germline V gene, CDR1 is ENHRY and CDR2 is SYGVKD. The J segment lost 3 bases and the V segment lost 2 bases, leaving 5 bases of the junction unmatched. The CDR3 reads CAISEPGQGAVYNEQFF. As DNA, the CDR3 is TGTGCCATCAGTGAGCCGGGACAGGGGGCTGTCTACAATGAGCAGTTCTTC.

This clone was recorded once. V usage is TRBV11-3 and J usage is TRBJ2-1, with D tentatively TRBD1 (6 bases). The V and J ends lost 5 bases and 8 bases respectively, with 13 bases between them. Germline values: CDR1 SGHNT, CDR2 YENEEA. This CDR3 spans 13 amino acids. The CDR3 loop is CASSPGRGHEQFF. As DNA, the CDR3 is TGTGCCAGCAGCCCCGGCAGGGGACATGAGCAGTTCTTC.

This clone appeared many times. The rearrangement uses TRBV6-4 and TRBJ1-5; D ambiguous. The V end lost 3 bases, the J end lost 7 bases, and 10 bases lay between the germline ends. This CDR3 is built from 13 residues. Germline-derived CDR1 and CDR2 are MRHNA and SNTAGT. The CDR3 reads CASSERAWQPQHF. The DNA of the CDR3 is TGTGCCAGCAGTGAGAGGGCCTGGCAGCCCCAGCATTTT.

The chain carries TRBV19 and TRBJ2-6; possibly TRBD2 for D (5 bases). This CDR3 is built from 16 residues. The V end lost 3 bases, the J end lost 0 bases, and 9 bases lay between the germline ends. Germline CDR1 reads LNHDA; CDR2 reads SQIVND (reference sequence). The CDR3 DNA reads TGTGCCAGTAGTATGATTGGGAGCTCTGGGGCCAACGTCCTGACTTTC. Protein sequence: CASSMIGSSGANVLTF.

The chain employs TRBV9 and TRBJ2-1; maybe TRBD2 (5 bases). This CDR3 has 13 residues. Between the trimmed V and J ends, which lost 1 base and 6 bases, there was a span of 8 bases. Germline V gives CDR1 SGDLS, CDR2 YYNGEE. DNA of the CDR3: TGTGCCAGCAGCGTACGGGGAAGCAATGAGCAGTTCTTC. This gives the protein CASSVRGSNEQFF.

The chain employs TRBV19 and TRBJ2-2, with D perhaps TRBD2 (5 bases). V lost 5 bases and J lost 8, with 24 bases in between. Germline-derived CDR1 and CDR2 are LNHDA and SQIVND (reference sequence). This CDR3 contains 17 residues. CDR3 in DNA: TGTGCCAGTAGTCCCCCCGGGCGGGTGGAGGAAGCGGGGGAGCTGTTTTTT. The encoded protein is CASSPPGRVEEAGELFF.

The J gene is TRBJ2-3, the V gene TRBV5-1; 7 nucleotides match TRBD1. The germline V gene encodes CDR1 SGHRS and CDR2 YFSETQ. V shed 3 bases and J 2 bases; nucleotides not matched to a gene: 6. The CDR3 has 15 amino acids. The CDR3 DNA is TGCGCCAGCAGCTACGGGACAGTTCCCACAGATACGCAGTATTTT. As protein: CASSYGTVPTDTQYF. Supplemented by reference TRBV5-1 and TRBJ2-3, the full variable domain reads KAGVTQTPRYLIKTRGQQVTLSCSPISGHRSVSWYQQTPGQGLQFLFEYFSETQRNKGNFPGRFSGRQFSNSRSEMNVSTLELGDSALYLCASSYGTVPTDTQYFGPGTRLTVL.

This chain uses TRBV18 with TRBJ2-7; TRBD2 is a possible D gene (5 bases). Germline-derived CDR1 and CDR2 are KGHSH and LQKENI. This CDR3 contains 13 residues. V lost 6 bases and J 6 bases, leaving 15 bases between the germline ends. CDR3 protein: CASSRNEGTEQYF. DNA of the CDR3: TGTGCCAGCTCCCGGAACGAGGGAACCGAGCAGTACTTC.

The chain uses TRBV5-6 and TRBJ1-5; D is unresolved. V lost 3 bases, J lost 11 bases, and 15 bases lay in between. This CDR3 has 13 residues. The germline V gene encodes CDR1 SGHDT and CDR2 YYEEEE. CDR3 sequence reads: CASSYDGDEAQHF. The CDR3 nucleotides read TGTGCCAGCAGCTACGACGGGGATGAAGCCCAGCATTTT.

This sequence joins TRBV28 and TRBJ1-1; D is undetermined. Trimming pared 4 bases from V and 2 bases from J, leaving 14 bases between. The CDR3 is made up of 15 amino acids. Germline CDR1 is MDHEN and CDR2 is SYDVKM. The DNA for the CDR3 is TGTGCCAGCAGTTCAGCCTGGGAGGGAAACACTGAAGCTTTCTTT. It is translated as CASSSAWEGNTEAFF.

CDR3 sequence (DNA): TGTGCCAGCAGTCTGGACAGGGGGCGATCCACTGAAGCTTTCTTT. Its protein product is CASSLDRGRSTEAFF. The chain joins TRBV6-2 or TRBV6-3 to TRBJ1-1; 11 bases align to TRBD1. Germline trimming cut 5 bases from V and 4 bases from J; bases unmatched to any gene: 6. CDR3 length: 15 residues. CDR1 and CDR2 (germline): MNHEY, SVGEGT.

The V gene is TRBV27, the J gene TRBJ2-7; tentative D call: TRBD2 (5 bases). Deletions cut 2 bases from V and 3 bases from J, with 8 bases between. There are 13 residues in the CDR3. CDR1 is MNHEY and CDR2 is SMNVEV in the germline V gene (reference sequence). The CDR3, as DNA: TGTGCCAGCAGTTTAGAGGGTTACTACGAGCAGTACTTC. Encoded protein: CASSLEGYYEQYF.

The chain combines TRBV30 with TRBJ1-2; maybe TRBD1 (5 bases). The CDR3 is 13 residues long. Trimming took 3 bases from V and 4 from J, leaving 12 bases between them. CDR1 and CDR2 from the germline V gene are GTSNPN and SVGIG (reference sequence). This CDR3 is CAWRSQGGYGYTF. The CDR3 DNA reads as TGTGCCTGGAGGTCCCAGGGAGGCTATGGCTACACCTTC.

The V and J genes are TRBV10-1 and TRBJ1-2; TRBD1 matches 11 bases. CDR1 and CDR2 from the germline V gene are WNHNN and SYGVQD (reference sequence). The CDR3 extends over 14 amino acids. V shed 2 bases, J shed 6 bases, and the junction held 2 bases outside the gene matches. Here the CDR3 DNA reads TGCGCCAGCAGTGAGAGGGACAGGGGGAATGGCTACACCTTC. Its protein is CASSERDRGNGYTF.

The V and J genes are TRBV5-4 and TRBJ1-2, with D unclear. The CDR3 spans 14 residues. Per germline, CDR1 SGHNT and CDR2 YYREEE (reference sequence). V was pared by 4 bases and J by 1 base, with 11 bases between. This chain's CDR3 is CASSPSTVNYGYTF. In nucleotides, the CDR3 is TGTGCCAGCAGCCCGTCCACAGTTAACTATGGCTACACCTTC.